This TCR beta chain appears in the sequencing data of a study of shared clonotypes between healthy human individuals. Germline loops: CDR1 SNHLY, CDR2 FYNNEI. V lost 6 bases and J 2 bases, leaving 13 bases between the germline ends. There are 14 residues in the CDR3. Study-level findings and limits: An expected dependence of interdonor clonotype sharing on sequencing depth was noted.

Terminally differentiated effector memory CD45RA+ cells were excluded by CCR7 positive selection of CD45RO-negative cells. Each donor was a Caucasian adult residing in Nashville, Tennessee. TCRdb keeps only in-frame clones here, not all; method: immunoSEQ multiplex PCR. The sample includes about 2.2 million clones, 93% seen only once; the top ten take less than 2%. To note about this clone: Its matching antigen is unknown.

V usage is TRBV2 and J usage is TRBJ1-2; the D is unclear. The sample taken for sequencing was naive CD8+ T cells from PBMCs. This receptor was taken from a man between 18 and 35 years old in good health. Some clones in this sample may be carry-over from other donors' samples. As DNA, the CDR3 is TGTGCCAGCAGGGACTCGAGGGCCAACTATGGCTACACCTTC. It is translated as CASRDSRANYGYTF.